Listed below are T cell receptor beta chains from one sample, sequenced in a study of cytomegalovirus exposure and HLA in healthy donors. Generated by immunoSEQ multiplex PCR, the TCRdb table keeps only in-frame clones and is missing some. The sample totals about 75,000 clones. The sequenced sample was PBMCs. The receptors stem from a man aged 35 to 55 in good health and CMV-seronegative. CDR3s include the opening cysteine and the closing phenylalanine or tryptophan. The order of the fields is J gene, V gene, D gene, CDR3 protein, CDR3 DNA. The D gene is left open where the match is weak.

>TRBJ1-3|TRBV9|.
CASSTEAGGPGNTIYF
TGTGCCAGCAGCACTGAGGCGGGGGGACCTGGAAACACCATATATTTT
>TRBJ1-1|TRBV5-1|TRBD1
CASSFRQGVGNNTEAFF
TGCGCCAGCAGCTTTAGACAGGGCGTAGGAAATAACACTGAAGCTTTCTTT
>TRBJ1-2|TRBV28|TRBD1
CASRSFRDSYGYTF
TGTGCCAGCAGATCTTTCCGGGACAGCTATGGCTACACCTTC
>TRBJ1-5|TRBV7-8|.
CASSLELAGSNQPQHF
TGTGCCAGCAGCTTAGAATTGGCAGGGAGCAATCAGCCCCAGCATTTT
>TRBJ2-7|TRBV2|.
CASQERRGSYEQYF
TGTGCCAGCCAGGAACGCAGGGGCTCCTACGAGCAGTACTTC
>TRBJ2-5|TRBV7-9|.
CASSYWAGIGPKTQYF
TGTGCCAGCAGCTATTGGGCAGGGATCGGTCCCAAGACCCAGTACTTC
>TRBJ2-7|TRBV4-1|TRBD2
CASSLAGEPFAYEQYF
TGCGCCAGCTCTCTAGCGGGGGAGCCTTTTGCCTACGAGCAGTACTTC
>TRBJ1-5|TRBV19|.
CASSIKAESNQPQHF
TGTGCCAGTAGTATTAAAGCTGAAAGCAATCAGCCCCAGCATTTT
>TRBJ2-1|TRBV2|TRBD2
CASSTSGGNNEQFF
TGTGCCAGCAGTACTAGCGGGGGAAACAATGAGCAGTTCTTC
>TRBJ2-7|TRBV4-1|TRBD2
CASSQDAPPLAGGNYEQYF
TGCGCCAGCAGCCAAGATGCCCCTCCACTAGCGGGGGGGAACTACGAGCAGTACTTC
>TRBJ2-7|TRBV7-3|.
CASSLTGADSYEQYF
TGTGCCAGCAGCTTAACAGGGGCGGACTCCTACGAGCAGTACTTC
>TRBJ2-7|TRBV28|TRBD1
CASNEGAARYEQYF
TGTGCCAGCAATGAGGGGGCAGCGCGCTACGAGCAGTACTTC
>TRBJ2-1|TRBV4-1|TRBD2
CASSQPTSGGAVEQFF
TGCGCCAGCAGCCAACCTACTAGCGGGGGGGCGGTTGAGCAGTTCTTC
>TRBJ2-7|TRBV15|TRBD2
CATSRAPGGANEQYF
TGTGCCACCAGCAGAGCCCCCGGGGGGGCGAACGAGCAGTACTTC
>TRBJ1-1|TRBV7-9|TRBD1
CASSPPRDRTEAFF
TGTGCCAGCAGCCCCCCCCGGGACAGAACTGAAGCTTTCTTT
>TRBJ1-5|TRBV6-1|.
CASKYSNQPQHF
TGTGCCAGCAAATATAGCAATCAGCCCCAGCATTTT